The clone carrying this T cell receptor beta chain was counted a single time. Its antigen is undetermined. Germline V gene sequence: CDR1 SGHAT, CDR2 FQNNGV. The CDR3 consists of 15 residues. V lost 4 bases and J lost 6; bases outside the gene matches: 2. This entry belongs to a study of T cells after yellow fever vaccination. Study results and limitations: One caveat is that FACS-sorted repertoires could contain abundant clonotypes contaminating from the bulk population.

TCRdb analysed the 5' RACE reads with MiXCR anew, one entry per CDR3 protein. The table lists 200,000 to 250,000 distinct CDR3 sequences, about 3% of them singletons. The genes are TRBV11-2 and TRBJ2-1; 14 bases map to TRBD2. The TCR sequence derives from a man between 18 and 29 years old who received the YFV17D yellow fever vaccine. This material consisted of CD4+ T cells sorted from PBMCs, taken 10 days after the yellow fever booster vaccination. The CDR3 nucleotides are TGTGCCAGCAGCTGGGGACTAGCGGGGGTCAATGAGCAGTTCTTC. It is translated as CASSWGLAGVNEQFF.